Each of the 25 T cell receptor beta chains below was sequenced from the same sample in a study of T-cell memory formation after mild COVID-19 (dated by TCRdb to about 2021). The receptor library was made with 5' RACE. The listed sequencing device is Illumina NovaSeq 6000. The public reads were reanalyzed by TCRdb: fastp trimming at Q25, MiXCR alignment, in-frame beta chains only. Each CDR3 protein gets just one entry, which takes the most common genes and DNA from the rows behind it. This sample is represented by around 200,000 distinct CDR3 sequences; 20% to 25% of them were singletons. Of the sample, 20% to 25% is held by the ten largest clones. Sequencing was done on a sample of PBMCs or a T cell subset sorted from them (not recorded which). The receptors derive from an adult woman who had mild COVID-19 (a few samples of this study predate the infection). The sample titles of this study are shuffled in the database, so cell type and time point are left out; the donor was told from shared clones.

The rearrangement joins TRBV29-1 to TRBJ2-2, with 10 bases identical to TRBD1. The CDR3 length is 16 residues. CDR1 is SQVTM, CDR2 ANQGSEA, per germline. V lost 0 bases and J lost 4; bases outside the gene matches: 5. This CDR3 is CSVEDRDRGTTGELFF. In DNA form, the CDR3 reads TGCAGCGTTGAAGATCGGGACAGGGGTACCACCGGGGAGCTGTTTTTT.

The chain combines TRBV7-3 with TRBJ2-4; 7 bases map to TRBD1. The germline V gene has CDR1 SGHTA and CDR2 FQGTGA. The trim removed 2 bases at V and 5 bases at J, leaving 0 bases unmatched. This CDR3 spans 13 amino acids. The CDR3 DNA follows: TGTGCCAGCAGCTTAGGGACAGAAAACATTCAGTACTTC. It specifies CASSLGTENIQYF.

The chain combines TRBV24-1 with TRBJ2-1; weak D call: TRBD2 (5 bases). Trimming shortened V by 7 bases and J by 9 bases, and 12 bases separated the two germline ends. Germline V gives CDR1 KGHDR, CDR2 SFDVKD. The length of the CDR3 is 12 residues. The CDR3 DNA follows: TGTGCCACCAGCGACTCCCTAGCTGAGCAGTTCTTC. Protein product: CATSDSLAEQFF.

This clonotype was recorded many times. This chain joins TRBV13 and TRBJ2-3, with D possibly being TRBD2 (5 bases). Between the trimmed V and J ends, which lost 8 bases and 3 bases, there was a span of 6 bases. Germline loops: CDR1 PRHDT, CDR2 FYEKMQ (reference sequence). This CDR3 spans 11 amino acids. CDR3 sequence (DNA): TGTGCCAGCGGGAGAACAGATACGCAGTATTTT. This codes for CASGRTDTQYF.

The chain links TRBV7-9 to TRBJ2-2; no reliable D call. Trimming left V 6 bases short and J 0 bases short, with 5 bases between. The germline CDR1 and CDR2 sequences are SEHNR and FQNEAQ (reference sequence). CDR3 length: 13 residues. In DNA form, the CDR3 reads TGTGCCAGCAGAACTGCGAACACCGGGGAGCTGTTTTTT. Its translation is CASRTANTGELFF. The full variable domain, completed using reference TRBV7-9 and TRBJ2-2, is DTGVSQNPRHKITKRGQNVTFRCDPISEHNRLYWYRQTLGQGPEFLTYFQNEAQLEKSRLLSDRFSAERPKGSFSTLEIQRTEQGDSAMYLCASRTANTGELFFGEGSRLTVL.

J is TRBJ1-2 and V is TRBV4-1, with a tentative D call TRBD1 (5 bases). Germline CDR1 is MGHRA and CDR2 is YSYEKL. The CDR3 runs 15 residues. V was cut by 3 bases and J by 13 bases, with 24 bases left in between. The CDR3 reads CASSQGPGLTFGSTF. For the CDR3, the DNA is TGCGCCAGCAGCCAGGGACCGGGGCTCACATTTGGAAGCACCTTC.

The CDR3 DNA reads TGTGCCAGCAGCTTATACCTAGCGGGAGGTCCCGAAGGGGGGGAGCTGTTTTTT. It codes for CASSLYLAGGPEGGELFF. This chain uses TRBV11-2 with TRBJ2-2; 11 bases are a match to TRBD2. Germline V CDR1 and CDR2: SGHAT, FQNNGV. CDR3 size: 18 residues. V lost 2 bases and J lost 8; bases outside the gene matches: 13.

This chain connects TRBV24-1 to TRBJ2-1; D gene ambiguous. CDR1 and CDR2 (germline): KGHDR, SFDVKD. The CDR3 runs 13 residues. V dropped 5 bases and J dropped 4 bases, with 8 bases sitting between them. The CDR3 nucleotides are TGTGCCACCAGTGTTGAAGGTTACAATGAGCAGTTCTTC. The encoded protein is CATSVEGYNEQFF.

The CDR3 DNA is TGTGCCAGCAGCTCCGGCCGAGGCCCCTACTACGAGCAGTACTTC. It yields the protein CASSSGRGPYYEQYF. This chain uses TRBV7-9 with TRBJ2-7; no firm D call. This CDR3 has 15 residues. Germline loops: CDR1 SEHNR, CDR2 FQNEAQ (reference sequence). The V gene lost 4 bases and the J gene lost 3 bases, with 16 bases spanning the gap.

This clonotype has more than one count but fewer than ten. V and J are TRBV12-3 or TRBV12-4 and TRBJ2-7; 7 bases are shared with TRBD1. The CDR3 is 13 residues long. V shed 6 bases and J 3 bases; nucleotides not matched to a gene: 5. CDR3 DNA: TGTGCCAGCAGCTCCGGGACAGTCTACGAGCAGTACTTC. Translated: CASSSGTVYEQYF.

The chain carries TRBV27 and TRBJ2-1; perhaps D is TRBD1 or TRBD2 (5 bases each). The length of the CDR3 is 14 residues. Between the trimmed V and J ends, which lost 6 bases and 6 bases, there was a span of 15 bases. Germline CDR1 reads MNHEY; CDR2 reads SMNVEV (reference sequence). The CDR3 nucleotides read TGTGCCAGCAGCTTCCTAGGGACCCTCAATGAGCAGTTCTTC. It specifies CASSFLGTLNEQFF.

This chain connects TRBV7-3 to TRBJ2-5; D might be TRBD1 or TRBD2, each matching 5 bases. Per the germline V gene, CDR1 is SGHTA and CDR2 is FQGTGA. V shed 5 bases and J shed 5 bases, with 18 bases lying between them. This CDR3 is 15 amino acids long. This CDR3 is CASSPGVAWGETQYF. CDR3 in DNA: TGTGCCAGCAGCCCTGGGGTTGCCTGGGGGGAGACCCAGTACTTC.

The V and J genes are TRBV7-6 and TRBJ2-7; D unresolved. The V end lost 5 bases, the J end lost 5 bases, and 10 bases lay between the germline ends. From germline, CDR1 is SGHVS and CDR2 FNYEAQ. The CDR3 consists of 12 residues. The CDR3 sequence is CASSPLEDEQYF. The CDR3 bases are TGTGCCAGCAGCCCGCTAGAGGACGAGCAGTACTTC.

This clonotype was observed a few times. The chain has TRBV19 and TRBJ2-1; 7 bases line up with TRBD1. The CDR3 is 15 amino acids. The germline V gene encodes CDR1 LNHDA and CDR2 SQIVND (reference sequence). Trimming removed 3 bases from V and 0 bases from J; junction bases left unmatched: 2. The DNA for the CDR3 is TGTGCCAGTAGTATCAGGGACAGCTCCTACAATGAGCAGTTCTTC. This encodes CASSIRDSSYNEQFF.

The CDR3 loop is CASSISEVGEAFF. The CDR3 DNA is TGTGCCAGTAGTATATCAGAAGTTGGGGAAGCTTTCTTT. V gene TRBV19 combines with J gene TRBJ1-1; D unresolved. The CDR3 covers 13 residues. V shed 2 bases and J shed 8 bases, with 12 bases lying between them. Per the germline V gene, CDR1 is LNHDA and CDR2 is SQIVND (reference sequence).

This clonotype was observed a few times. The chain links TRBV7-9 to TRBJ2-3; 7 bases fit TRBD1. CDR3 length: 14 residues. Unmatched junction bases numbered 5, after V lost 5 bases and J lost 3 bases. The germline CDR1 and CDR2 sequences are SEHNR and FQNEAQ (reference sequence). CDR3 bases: TGTGCCAGCAGCACGAGGGACAGAACAGATACGCAGTATTTT. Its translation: CASSTRDRTDTQYF.

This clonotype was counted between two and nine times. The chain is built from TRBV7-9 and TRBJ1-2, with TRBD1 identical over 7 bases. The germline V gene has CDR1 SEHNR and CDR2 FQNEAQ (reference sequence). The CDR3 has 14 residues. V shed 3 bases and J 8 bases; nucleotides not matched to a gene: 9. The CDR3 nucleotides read TGTGCCAGCAGCTTGGGGACAGTGGGAGGCGGCTACACCTTC. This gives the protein CASSLGTVGGGYTF.

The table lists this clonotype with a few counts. The CDR3 is CATSDLSEAGELFF. The CDR3 bases are TGTGCCACCAGTGATTTGTCGGAAGCCGGGGAGCTGTTTTTT. This chain links TRBV24-1 with TRBJ2-2; no reliable D call. The CDR3 contains 14 residues. Germline CDR1 reads KGHDR; CDR2 reads SFDVKD. V lost 0 bases, J lost 6 bases, and 7 bases lay in between.

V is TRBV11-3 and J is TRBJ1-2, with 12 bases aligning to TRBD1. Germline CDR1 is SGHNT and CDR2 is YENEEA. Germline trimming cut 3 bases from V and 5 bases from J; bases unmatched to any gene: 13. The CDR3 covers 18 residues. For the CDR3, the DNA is TGTGCCAGCAGCTTTCCGTTGACCCCGGGACAGGGGGCTTATGGCTACACCTTC. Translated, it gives CASSFPLTPGQGAYGYTF.

CDR3 loop: CASSQEWTAYEQYF. In DNA, the CDR3 is TGCGCCAGCAGCCAAGAGTGGACAGCCTACGAGCAGTACTTC. V usage is TRBV4-3 and J usage is TRBJ2-7; D might be TRBD1 (6 bases). The ends were cut back, 0 bases at V and 2 bases at J, with 8 bases in the middle. CDR3 length equals 14 residues. Per the germline V gene, CDR1 is LGHNA and CDR2 is YSLEER.

CDR3: CAWSKGQMNTEAFF. CDR3 DNA: TGTGCCTGGAGTAAAGGACAGATGAACACTGAAGCTTTCTTT. This chain uses TRBV30 with TRBJ1-1; D is perhaps TRBD1 (6 bases). This CDR3 is 14 amino acids long. V lost 2 bases to trimming and J lost 0 bases, with 10 bases between them. The germline gives CDR1 GTSNPN, CDR2 SVGIG (reference sequence).

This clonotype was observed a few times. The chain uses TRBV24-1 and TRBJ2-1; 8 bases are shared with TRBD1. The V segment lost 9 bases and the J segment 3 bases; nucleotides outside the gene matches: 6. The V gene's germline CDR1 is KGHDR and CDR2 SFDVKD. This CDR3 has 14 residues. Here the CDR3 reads CATQGARDYNEQFF. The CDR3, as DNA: TGTGCCACCCAGGGGGCGCGGGACTACAATGAGCAGTTCTTC.

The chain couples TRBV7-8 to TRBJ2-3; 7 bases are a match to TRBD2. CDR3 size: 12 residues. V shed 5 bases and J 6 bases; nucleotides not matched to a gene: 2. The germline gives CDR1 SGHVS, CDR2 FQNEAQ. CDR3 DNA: TGTGCCAGCAGCCGGGAGGTCGATACGCAGTATTTT. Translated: CASSREVDTQYF.

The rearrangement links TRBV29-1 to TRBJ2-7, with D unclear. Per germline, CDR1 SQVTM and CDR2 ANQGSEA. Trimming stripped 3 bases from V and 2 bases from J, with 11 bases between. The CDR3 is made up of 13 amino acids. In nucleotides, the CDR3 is TGCAGCGTTGAGGGCAGTAGGCCCTACGAGCAGTACTTC. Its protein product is CSVEGSRPYEQYF.

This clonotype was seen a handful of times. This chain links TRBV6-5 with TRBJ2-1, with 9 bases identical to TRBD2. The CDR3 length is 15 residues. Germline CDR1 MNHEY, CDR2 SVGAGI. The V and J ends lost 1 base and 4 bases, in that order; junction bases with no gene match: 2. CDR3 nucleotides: TGTGCCAGCAGTTACTGGACTAGCGATTACAATGAGCAGTTCTTC. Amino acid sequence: CASSYWTSDYNEQFF.